This entry lists 32 T cell receptor beta chains sequenced from one sample in a study of T cells in narcolepsy. Only in-frame clones appear in the TCRdb table, and some are missing; sequencing was by immunoSEQ multiplex PCR. Among roughly 35,000 clones listed, about 85% were seen once. The specimen sequenced was CD45RA- memory CD4+ T cells from PBMCs. These receptors were taken from a human donor with narcolepsy.

Notes on this clone: The DNA is left out, because the CDR3 cannot be placed on it with certainty; the CDR3 is given as TCRdb lists it. The chain joins TRBV6-1 to TRBJ2-3; the D segment call TRBD1 is taken from the table without a DNA check. Inclusive of both ends, the CDR3 amounts to 14 amino acids. Looked up from germline, CDR1 is MNHNS and CDR2 is SASEGT. The CDR3 here is CASILDRHTDTQYF.

J is TRBJ2-7 and V is TRBV5-1, with D possibly TRBD2 on 5 matching bases. The CDR3 consists of 16 residues. Germline V gene lookup returns CDR1 SGHRS and CDR2 YFSETQ. V was pared by 0 bases and J by 0 bases, with 13 bases between. This CDR3 reads CASSLGPRDLSYEQYF. The CDR3 nucleotides read TGCGCCAGCAGCTTGGGGCCCCGGGATCTCTCCTACGAGCAGTACTTC.

This clone was detected a few times. This sequence joins TRBV5-1 and TRBJ2-1, with 10 bases lining up with TRBD2. V was pared by 3 bases and J by 4 bases, with 7 bases of the junction left unmatched. This CDR3 contains 16 residues. Germline lookup yields CDR1 SGHRS and CDR2 YFSETQ. The CDR3 reads CASSWRSGGAYNEQFF. CDR3 nucleotides: TGCGCCAGCAGCTGGCGAAGCGGGGGGGCTTACAATGAGCAGTTCTTC.

The V gene is TRBV9, the J gene TRBJ1-1; TRBD1 agrees at 7 bases. This CDR3 has 15 amino acids. Germline CDR1 SGDLS, CDR2 YYNGEE. V shed 2 bases and J 0 bases; nucleotides not matched to a gene: 4. CDR3 bases: TGTGCCAGCAGCGTCACAGGGGACATGAACACTGAAGCTTTCTTT. Translation gives CASSVTGDMNTEAFF.

This clone was counted a few times. This chain connects TRBV29-1 to TRBJ1-2; TRBD1 matches at 9 bases. Trimming cost V 4 bases and J 2 bases; bases outside gene matches: 2. The CDR3 runs 13 residues. Germline CDR1 reads SQVTM; CDR2 reads ANQGSEA. CDR3 loop: CSVVDRGNYGYTF. The CDR3 DNA reads as TGCAGCGTTGTAGACAGGGGGAACTATGGCTACACCTTC.

In its sample, this clone was seen a few times. The DNA for the CDR3 is TGTGCCAGCAGCTTAGGGCCAAACGAAAAACTGTTTTTT. It translates to CASSLGPNEKLFF. The chain links TRBV7-9 to TRBJ1-4; D is unclear. CDR1 is SEHNR and CDR2 is FQNEAQ in the germline V gene (reference sequence). Trimming left V 1 base short and J 8 bases short, with 8 bases between. The CDR3 loop spans 13 amino acids.

V is TRBV7-2 and J is TRBJ2-3; no clear D gene. The CDR3 covers 16 residues. The V end lost 2 bases, the J end lost 1 base, and 13 bases lay between the germline ends. From germline, CDR1 is SGHTA and CDR2 FQGNSA. CDR3 DNA: TGTGCCAGCAGCTTAAGGGTGGGCTTCGGCACAGATACGCAGTATTTT. It is translated as CASSLRVGFGTDTQYF. The full variable domain, rest sourced from reference TRBV7-2 and TRBJ2-3, is GAGVSQSPSNKVTEKGKDVELRCDPISGHTALYWYRQSLGQGLEFLIYFQGNSAPDKSGLPSDRFSAERTGGSVSTLTIQRTQQEDSAVYLCASSLRVGFGTDTQYFGPGTRLTVL.

The chain joins TRBV10-3 to TRBJ2-6; no definite D call. The CDR3 length is 13 residues. Germline values: CDR1 ENHRY, CDR2 SYGVKD. Trimming cost V 4 bases and J 1 base, with 2 bases left between them. The DNA of the CDR3 is TGTGCCATCAGTGGTTCTGGGGCCAACGTCCTGACTTTC. Translated: CAISGSGANVLTF.

The chain employs TRBV7-2 and TRBJ2-1; D is perhaps TRBD2 (6 bases). Germline V gives CDR1 SGHTA, CDR2 FQGNSA. The CDR3 loop spans 15 amino acids. Trimming took off 5 bases at V and 2 bases at J, with 13 bases between the two ends. The DNA for the CDR3 is TGTGCCAGCAGCCTCGAGCCGGGGGCCTACAATGAGCAGTTCTTC. Its translation is CASSLEPGAYNEQFF. Variable domain in full (rest from reference TRBV7-2 and TRBJ2-1): GAGVSQSPSNKVTEKGKDVELRCDPISGHTALYWYRQSLGQGLEFLIYFQGNSAPDKSGLPSDRFSAERTGGSVSTLTIQRTQQEDSAVYLCASSLEPGAYNEQFFGPGTRLTVL.

This clone was counted only a few times. The rearrangement uses TRBV19 and TRBJ2-7; D uncertain. Germline V gene data show CDR1 as LNHDA and CDR2 as SQIVND (reference sequence). V dropped 4 bases and J dropped 2 bases, with 12 bases sitting between them. This CDR3 comprises 14 residues. CDR3 residues: CASSTLDGTYEQYF. CDR3 coding DNA: TGTGCCAGTAGTACCTTGGACGGTACCTACGAGCAGTACTTC.

The chain combines TRBV7-9 with TRBJ2-1; 11 bases fit TRBD1. V shed 5 bases and J 5 bases; nucleotides not matched to a gene: 8. Germline V gene lookup returns CDR1 SEHNR and CDR2 FQNEAQ (reference sequence). This CDR3 is built from 16 residues. The CDR3 DNA sequence: TGTGCCAGCAGCCACGATCCGGGACAGGGGGACAATGAGCAGTTCTTC. It codes for CASSHDPGQGDNEQFF.

The chain has TRBV2 and TRBJ1-6; D not resolved. With 5 bases removed from V and 10 bases from J, the gap between germline ends came to 15 bases. CDR1 SNHLY and CDR2 FYNNEI come from the germline V gene. CDR3 length: 14 residues. The CDR3 sequence: CASSTRGGPSPLHF. In DNA, the CDR3 is TGTGCCAGCAGTACCCGGGGAGGGCCCTCACCCCTCCACTTT.

V and J are TRBV5-1 and TRBJ2-1, with 11 bases aligning to TRBD2. Trimming removed 2 bases from V and 5 bases from J; junction bases left unmatched: 3. This CDR3 is 15 amino acids long. CDR1 and CDR2 (germline): SGHRS, YFSETQ. The CDR3 is CASSLGTSGDNEQFF. The CDR3 nucleotides read TGCGCCAGCAGCTTAGGGACTAGCGGCGACAATGAGCAGTTCTTC.

Concerning this clone: Other DNA sequences in this sample translate to the same CDR3. The J gene is TRBJ1-1, the V gene TRBV29-1; the match to TRBD1 covers 7 bases. CDR1 and CDR2 (germline): SQVTM, ANQGSEA. CDR3 length: 13 residues. Trimming took 5 bases from V and 0 from J; bases not matched to a gene: 3. For the CDR3, the DNA is TGCAGCGTTCGGACAGGACTGAACACTGAAGCTTTCTTT. This translates into CSVRTGLNTEAFF.

This chain links TRBV7-8 with TRBJ1-6; D gene unclear. Per germline, CDR1 SGHVS and CDR2 FQNEAQ. The ends were cut back, 1 base at V and 6 bases at J, with 7 bases in the middle. This CDR3 region has 14 residues. The CDR3 reads CASSLGDTNSPLHF. The CDR3 coding sequence is TGTGCCAGCAGCTTAGGCGACACTAATTCACCCCTCCACTTT.

This clone was found once. The chain combines TRBV6-1 with TRBJ2-3, with 14 bases identical to TRBD2. The CDR3 totals 16 residues. CDR1 is MNHNS, CDR2 SASEGT, per germline. V lost 4 bases to trimming and J lost 1 base; unmatched junction nucleotides: 1. CDR3 residues: CASSVGLAGGTDTQYF. CDR3 coding DNA: TGTGCCAGCAGTGTGGGACTAGCGGGGGGCACAGATACGCAGTATTTT.

This clone has just one count. The chain employs TRBV7-9 and TRBJ2-3; unclear D gene. CDR1 and CDR2 (germline): SEHNR, FQNEAQ (reference sequence). The CDR3 covers 12 residues. V shed 2 bases and J shed 4 bases, with 4 bases lying between them. CDR3 protein: CASSLSADTQYF. The CDR3 DNA sequence: TGTGCCAGCAGCTTATCGGCAGATACGCAGTATTTT.

The chain links TRBV19 to TRBJ2-1, with 13 positions matching TRBD2. The length of the CDR3 is 17 residues. Germline CDR1 LNHDA, CDR2 SQIVND (reference sequence). After removal of 5 bases from V and 2 bases from J, the junction contained 6 bases not matched to a gene. CDR3 in DNA: TGTGCCAGTAGTGAACCGGGACTAGCGGGGACCTACAATGAGCAGTTCTTC. This codes for CASSEPGLAGTYNEQFF. The full variable domain, rest sourced from reference TRBV19 and TRBJ2-1, is DGGITQSPKYLFRKEGQNVTLSCEQNLNHDAMYWYRQDPGQGLRLIYYSQIVNDFQKGDIAEGYSVSREKKESFPLTVTSAQKNPTAFYLCASSEPGLAGTYNEQFFGPGTRLTVL.

This clone was seen a few times. This sequence joins TRBV5-4 and TRBJ1-2, with a weak D call TRBD1 (5 bases). Germline assignment: CDR1 SGHNT and CDR2 YYREEE (reference sequence). V was trimmed by 0 bases and J by 5 bases, leaving 8 bases between them. The CDR3 totals 13 residues. CDR3 nucleotides: TGTGCCAGCAGCTTGGACGGGGCGTATGGCTACACCTTC. Protein product: CASSLDGAYGYTF.

The chain is built from TRBV28 and TRBJ1-1; 10 bases match TRBD1. The CDR3 extends over 18 amino acids. Germline CDR1 and CDR2: MDHEN and SYDVKM. V lost 2 bases to trimming and J lost 0 bases; unmatched junction nucleotides: 9. The CDR3 reads CASSLKSVGQGMNTEAFF. The CDR3 DNA reads TGTGCCAGCAGTTTAAAGTCCGTGGGACAGGGGATGAACACTGAAGCTTTCTTT.

This chain joins TRBV9 and TRBJ2-7, with 11 bases identical to TRBD2. CDR1 and CDR2 (germline): SGDLS, YYNGEE. Germline trimming cut 3 bases from V and 2 bases from J; bases unmatched to any gene: 4. The CDR3 has 15 amino acids. Here the CDR3 DNA reads TGTGCCAGCAGCGGGGGACTAGCGGAAACCTACGAGCAGTACTTC. Translating it yields CASSGGLAETYEQYF.

The V and J genes are TRBV19 and TRBJ1-5, with no clear D. The CDR3 totals 13 residues. CDR1 is LNHDA and CDR2 is SQIVND in the germline V gene (reference sequence). Trimming cost V 3 bases and J 4 bases, with 7 bases left between them. The CDR3 sequence is CASSIFENQPQHF. The CDR3 DNA reads TGTGCCAGTAGTATTTTCGAAAATCAGCCCCAGCATTTT.

The chain joins TRBV7-3 to TRBJ1-2; 9 nucleotides line up with TRBD1. This CDR3 spans 16 amino acids. The germline V gene encodes CDR1 SGHTA and CDR2 FQGTGA. V dropped 5 bases and J dropped 8; count of bases not matched to a gene: 15. CDR3 in amino acids: CASSPTGTGTGRGYTF. The CDR3 nucleotides are TGTGCCAGCAGCCCCACGGGGACCGGGACAGGGAGAGGCTACACCTTC.

V and J are TRBV19 and TRBJ2-3; 11 bases fit TRBD1. The germline V gene has CDR1 LNHDA and CDR2 SQIVND (reference sequence). This CDR3 has 15 residues. Trimming at V came to 9 bases and at J to 5 bases, leaving 10 bases not matched to a gene. CDR3 bases: TGTGCCAGAAGACTCGGACAGGGGGCAGGAGATACGCAGTATTTT. Its protein is CARRLGQGAGDTQYF.

On this clone itself: Different DNA sequences within this sample yield the same CDR3. The chain has TRBV10-1 and TRBJ1-1; the D gene is possibly TRBD1 (5 bases). Germline V lookup: CDR1 WNHNN, CDR2 SYGVQD (reference sequence). V shed 6 bases and J shed 0 bases, with 8 bases lying between them. This CDR3 has 13 residues. The CDR3 sequence is CASSRTMNTEAFF. Written as DNA, the CDR3 is TGCGCCAGCAGCAGGACAATGAACACTGAAGCTTTCTTT.

The chain couples TRBV6-5 to TRBJ1-3, with D hard to call. V lost 4 bases, J lost 0 bases, and 13 bases lay in between. Germline values: CDR1 MNHEY, CDR2 SVGAGI. The CDR3 is 16 amino acids. This CDR3 reads CASSSHSATSGNTIYF. CDR3 DNA sequence: TGTGCCAGCAGTTCCCACTCGGCCACCTCTGGAAACACCATATATTTT.

The chain carries TRBV2 and TRBJ2-1, with 7 nucleotides matching TRBD1. CDR1 and CDR2 (germline): SNHLY, FYNNEI. The CDR3 runs to 13 residues. The J segment lost 15 bases and the V segment lost 3 bases, leaving 11 bases of the junction unmatched. The CDR3 loop reads CASSDAGRGLGFF. In nucleotides, the CDR3 is TGTGCCAGCAGTGACGCCGGCAGGGGGTTGGGGTTCTTC.

This clone was picked up one time. The chain is built from TRBV7-2 and TRBJ2-7, with no clear D. This CDR3 contains 15 residues. Looked up from germline, CDR1 is SGHTA and CDR2 is FQGNSA. With 5 bases removed from V and 0 bases from J, the gap between germline ends came to 14 bases. CDR3 coding DNA: TGTGCCAGCAGCGCCTCCCGACAACCCTCCTACGAGCAGTACTTC. Translated: CASSASRQPSYEQYF.

The chain couples TRBV9 to TRBJ1-1; the D is unclear. Looked up from germline, CDR1 is SGDLS and CDR2 is YYNGEE. With 0 bases removed from V and 3 bases from J, the gap between germline ends came to 9 bases. This CDR3 is built from 14 residues. CDR3: CASSVVRGYTEAFF. In DNA form, the CDR3 reads TGTGCCAGCAGCGTAGTAAGAGGGTACACTGAAGCTTTCTTT. Together with reference TRBV9 and TRBJ1-1, the CDR3 gives the full variable domain: DSGVTQTPKHLITATGQRVTLRCSPRSGDLSVYWYQQSLDQGLQFLIQYYNGEERAKGNILERFSAQQFPDLHSELNLSSLELGDSALYFCASSVVRGYTEAFFGQGTRLTVV.

The chain recombines TRBV6-5 with TRBJ2-5, with 7 bases that match TRBD1. V was clipped by 6 bases and J by 3 bases; unmatched bases: 10. The CDR3 spans 15 residues. Germline V gene sequence: CDR1 MNHEY, CDR2 SVGAGI. The CDR3 loop is CASSPNRGSEETQYF. The CDR3 coding sequence is TGTGCCAGCAGCCCGAACAGGGGTTCGGAAGAGACCCAGTACTTC.

The DNA of the CDR3 is TGTGCCAGCAGTTTAGTGGGACAGGGAGGTGAAAAACTGTTTTTT. Residues: CASSLVGQGGEKLFF. The gene calls are TRBV28 and TRBJ1-4; 9 positions match TRBD1. The CDR3 covers 15 residues. V lost 2 bases and J lost 7; bases outside the gene matches: 5. The germline V gene has CDR1 MDHEN and CDR2 SYDVKM.

The rearrangement joins TRBV13 to TRBJ1-3, with D possibly matching TRBD1 (5 bases). V shed 4 bases and J shed 4 bases, with 11 bases lying between them. Germline V gene lookup returns CDR1 PRHDT and CDR2 FYEKMQ (reference sequence). The CDR3 is made up of 14 amino acids. CDR3 DNA: TGTGCCAGCAGCTCACAGGCTCGCGGAAACACCATATATTTT. This gives the protein CASSSQARGNTIYF.